The 17 T cell receptor beta chains presented below share a single source sample, sequenced in a study of shared clonotypes between healthy human individuals. Clones were sequenced by immunoSEQ multiplex PCR, and TCRdb holds only the in-frame ones, with some missing. The sample carries hundreds of thousands of clones, 90% to 96% recorded once. The specimen was naive CD4+ T cells sorted from blood. Subset given: CD45RA+ positively selected. All receptors come from a woman aged 30 to 39 in good health.

The chain links TRBV10-1 to TRBJ2-7, with 10 bases that match TRBD2. Germline V CDR1 and CDR2: WNHNN, SYGVQD (reference sequence). Trimming cost V 0 bases and J 3 bases; bases outside gene matches: 8. CDR3 size: 17 residues. CDR3 in amino acids: CASSESSMASGSYEQYF. In DNA, the CDR3 is TGCGCCAGCAGTGAGTCATCTATGGCTAGCGGGAGCTACGAGCAGTACTTC.

In DNA, the CDR3 is TGTGCCAGCTCACCAATGACCCAGGAGGATTCACCCCTCCACTTT. Translated, it gives CASSPMTQEDSPLHF. The gene calls are TRBV18 and TRBJ1-6; D ambiguous. The CDR3 is 15 amino acids. The germline V gene has CDR1 KGHSH and CDR2 LQKENI. Deletions cut 2 bases from V and 8 bases from J, with 13 bases between.

J is TRBJ1-2 and V is TRBV27; tentatively, D is TRBD1 (5 bases). This CDR3 spans 13 amino acids. Germline loops: CDR1 MNHEY, CDR2 SMNVEV (reference sequence). V was cut by 6 bases and J by 7 bases, with 15 bases left in between. CDR3 in DNA: TGTGCCAGCAGGACCCGTGGGGGGGGTGGCTACACCTTC. It translates to CASRTRGGGGYTF.

J is TRBJ2-7 and V is TRBV19; D may be TRBD1 or TRBD2 (5 bases each). This CDR3 is built from 15 residues. V lost 1 base, J lost 0 bases, and 10 bases lay in between. Per germline, CDR1 LNHDA and CDR2 SQIVND (reference sequence). The DNA for the CDR3 is TGTGCCAGTAGTATAGGACAGCGGAGCTCCTACGAGCAGTACTTC. Translation: CASSIGQRSSYEQYF. The full variable domain, rest sourced from reference TRBV19 and TRBJ2-7, is DGGITQSPKYLFRKEGQNVTLSCEQNLNHDAMYWYRQDPGQGLRLIYYSQIVNDFQKGDIAEGYSVSREKKESFPLTVTSAQKNPTAFYLCASSIGQRSSYEQYFGPGTRLTVT.

The table lists this clone with a count of one. The V call is TRBV5-1, the J call TRBJ1-2, with 7 bases lining up with TRBD1. The CDR3 spans 14 residues. Germline CDR1 and CDR2: SGHRS and YFSETQ. Trimming took 4 bases from V and 2 from J; bases not matched to a gene: 5. DNA of the CDR3: TGCGCCAGCAGCCAGAAGACAGGGAACTATGGCTACACCTTC. Translating gives CASSQKTGNYGYTF.

This clone has a single count. V is TRBV6-5 and J is TRBJ2-7; 7 positions match TRBD2. V lost 0 bases, J lost 7 bases, and 3 bases stayed unmatched. This CDR3 has 13 amino acids. Germline loops: CDR1 MNHEY, CDR2 SVGAGI. The chain's CDR3 is CASSYSTGGEQYF. The CDR3, as DNA: TGTGCCAGCAGTTACTCTACCGGGGGGGAGCAGTACTTC.

The V and J genes are TRBV5-1 and TRBJ2-6; 8 nucleotides align to TRBD1. Germline CDR1 reads SGHRS; CDR2 reads YFSETQ. V shed 4 bases and J 4 bases; nucleotides not matched to a gene: 7. The CDR3 length is 16 residues. CDR3 DNA sequence: TGCGCCAGCAGCGGGAAGACAGGGGTCGGGGCCAACGTCCTGACTTTC. Translation: CASSGKTGVGANVLTF.

The J gene is TRBJ1-5, the V gene TRBV25-1; the D is unclear. V gave up 0 bases and J gave up 6 bases, with 6 bases separating them. Germline CDR1 reads MGHDK; CDR2 reads SYGVNS. The CDR3 totals 13 residues. The CDR3 protein is CASSEYVGQPQHF. The CDR3 DNA is TGTGCCAGCAGTGAATATGTGGGTCAGCCCCAGCATTTT.

The chain recombines TRBV5-1 with TRBJ1-1; D might be TRBD1 (5 bases). The ends were cut back, 5 bases at V and 3 bases at J, with 23 bases in the middle. The CDR3 covers 17 residues. Germline CDR1 is SGHRS and CDR2 is YFSETQ. The chain's CDR3 is CASRHGVGARPYTEAFF. The CDR3 DNA reads as TGCGCCAGCAGACACGGGGTCGGGGCCAGGCCATACACTGAAGCTTTCTTT.

The chain is built from TRBV6-1 and TRBJ2-7; D is possibly TRBD1 or TRBD2 (5 bases each). Germline V CDR1 and CDR2: MNHNS, SASEGT. The CDR3 contains 13 residues. The V gene lost 11 bases and the J gene lost 5 bases, with 19 bases spanning the gap. CDR3 sequence reads: CAGDSGARHEQYF. The CDR3 DNA sequence: TGTGCCGGCGATTCCGGGGCCCGCCACGAGCAGTACTTC.

This chain connects TRBV27 to TRBJ2-1, with D perhaps matching TRBD2 (6 bases). Trimming removed 3 bases from V and 0 bases from J, with 18 bases in between. The CDR3 runs to 18 residues. Germline V gives CDR1 MNHEY, CDR2 SMNVEV (reference sequence). The CDR3 loop is CASSFGSGGWSSYNEQFF. The CDR3 DNA follows: TGTGCCAGCAGTTTCGGGAGTGGGGGTTGGAGCTCCTACAATGAGCAGTTCTTC.

V gene TRBV19 combines with J gene TRBJ1-1; 7 bases agree with TRBD1. The germline V gene has CDR1 LNHDA and CDR2 SQIVND (reference sequence). The CDR3 has 16 amino acids. V gave up 6 bases and J gave up 0 bases; unmatched junction bases: 10. The CDR3, as DNA: TGTGCCAGTAGCCCACGACAGGGATTAGTGAACACTGAAGCTTTCTTT. This sequence encodes CASSPRQGLVNTEAFF.

This clone was detected only once. The rearrangement uses TRBV11-2 and TRBJ2-7, with a tentative D call TRBD2 (6 bases). The CDR3 is made up of 15 amino acids. V was shortened by 1 base and J by 2 bases, with 12 bases between the two germline ends. Per germline, CDR1 SGHAT and CDR2 FQNNGV. The CDR3 DNA reads TGTGCCAGCAGCTTAGGAGGCGGGACCCCCTACGAGCAGTACTTC. Protein product: CASSLGGGTPYEQYF.

V gene TRBV2 combines with J gene TRBJ2-7, with TRBD1 matching 7 bases. Germline V lookup: CDR1 SNHLY, CDR2 FYNNEI. J was trimmed by 3 bases and V by 8 bases; bases with no gene match: 13. This CDR3 is 15 amino acids long. This CDR3 is CASQLEGAGDYEQYF. CDR3 sequence (DNA): TGTGCCAGCCAGCTAGAGGGGGCTGGGGACTACGAGCAGTACTTC.

The J gene is TRBJ2-5, the V gene TRBV28; 10 bases are shared with TRBD2. The CDR3 length is 17 residues. Per the germline V gene, CDR1 is MDHEN and CDR2 is SYDVKM. With V trimmed by 2 bases and J by 4 bases, 10 bases remained unmatched. In DNA form, the CDR3 reads TGTGCCAGCAGTTTACTAAGCGGGAGGGCATGGGGAGAGACCCAGTACTTC. The encoded protein is CASSLLSGRAWGETQYF.

This clone was seen a single time. The CDR3 nucleotides read TGCGCCAGCAGCCAAGTGACTAAAGCCAAAAACATTCAGTACTTC. It is translated as CASSQVTKAKNIQYF. V and J are TRBV4-1 and TRBJ2-4, with a tentative D call TRBD2 (5 bases). The CDR3 is 15 residues long. The V gene lost 1 base and the J gene lost 0 bases, with 7 bases spanning the gap. Germline loops: CDR1 MGHRA, CDR2 YSYEKL.

The chain combines TRBV28 with TRBJ1-1, with D possibly being TRBD1 (6 bases). This CDR3 contains 15 residues. The ends were cut back, 6 bases at V and 0 bases at J, with 14 bases in the middle. Germline CDR1 MDHEN, CDR2 SYDVKM. The CDR3 DNA sequence: TGTGCCAGCAGACAAACTAGGGGGTTGAACACTGAAGCTTTCTTT. Its translation: CASRQTRGLNTEAFF.